Following are 20 T cell receptor beta chains from one sample sequenced in a study of cytomegalovirus exposure and HLA in healthy donors. Some clones are missing from TCRdb's copy, which holds only in-frame ones; the method was immunoSEQ multiplex PCR. The sample holds some 180,000 clones, roughly 81% seen once. Sequenced input: PBMCs. The receptors were sampled from a woman aged 25 to 45 in good health and CMV-seronegative.

The chain joins TRBV7-8 to TRBJ1-4, with 8 bases lining up with TRBD1. The CDR3 is 20 residues long. Germline V gene sequence: CDR1 SGHVS, CDR2 FQNEAQ. Trimming at V came to 5 bases and at J to 5 bases, leaving 22 bases not matched to a gene. DNA for the CDR3: TGTGCCAGCAGCGCCTACGCAGGGACAGGCCAGAGAAGACAGAATGAAAAACTGTTTTTT. It is translated as CASSAYAGTGQRRQNEKLFF.

The chain has TRBV30 and TRBJ1-2; D is possibly TRBD1 (5 bases). This CDR3 contains 12 residues. Looked up from germline, CDR1 is GTSNPN and CDR2 is SVGIG (reference sequence). Trimming stripped 5 bases from V and 14 bases from J, with 21 bases between. The CDR3 protein is CAWSGGVGKRTF. The CDR3, as DNA: TGTGCCTGGTCGGGGGGAGTGGGTAAGAGAACCTTC.

V and J are TRBV23-1 and TRBJ1-1; D may be TRBD1 (5 bases). TRBV23-1 is recorded as an ORF, its role being uncertain. The CDR3 spans 16 residues. V was pared by 0 bases and J by 1 base, with 12 bases between. The CDR3 sequence: CASSQSLGQGNTEAFF. The CDR3 DNA reads as TGCGCCAGCAGTCAATCTCTCGGGCAGGGGAACACTGAAGCTTTCTTT.

This clone was recorded only once. The chain has TRBV30 and TRBJ2-6, with 7 bases matching TRBD2. Trimming took 7 bases from V and 2 from J; bases not matched to a gene: 8. The germline gives CDR1 GTSNPN, CDR2 SVGIG (reference sequence). This CDR3 has 15 amino acids. CDR3 DNA: TGTGCCTTTCAAATTCGGGGGGCTGGGGCCAACGTCCTGACTTTC. This codes for CAFQIRGAGANVLTF.

This chain links TRBV2 with TRBJ2-7; 11 nucleotides line up with TRBD1. CDR3 length equals 12 residues. The J segment lost 7 bases and the V segment lost 10 bases, leaving 6 bases of the junction unmatched. Germline CDR1 and CDR2: SNHLY and FYNNEI. CDR3 sequence: CATWGQGDEQYF. CDR3 DNA sequence: TGTGCCACCTGGGGACAGGGGGATGAGCAGTACTTC.

This chain links TRBV5-6 with TRBJ2-4; perhaps TRBD2 as D (6 bases). V lost 1 base, J lost 12 bases, and 11 bases lay in between. Looked up from germline, CDR1 is SGHDT and CDR2 is YYEEEE. The CDR3 is 12 amino acids. CDR3 DNA sequence: TGTGCCAGCAGCTTGTCCCGGGGGACTCAGTACTTC. It is translated as CASSLSRGTQYF.

The chain uses TRBV5-1 and TRBJ2-7, with 7 bases fitting TRBD1. V was pared by 4 bases and J by 2 bases, with 12 bases of the junction left unmatched. The germline CDR1 and CDR2 sequences are SGHRS and YFSETQ. There are 16 residues in the CDR3. This CDR3 reads CASSPGFGDRAYEQYF. The CDR3 nucleotides read TGCGCCAGCAGCCCGGGATTCGGAGACAGGGCCTACGAGCAGTACTTC.

The V call is TRBV7-3, the J call TRBJ1-5; D unclear. This CDR3 is built from 14 residues. The ends were cut back, 3 bases at V and 8 bases at J, with 14 bases in the middle. The germline V gene has CDR1 SGHTA and CDR2 FQGTGA. CDR3 sequence: CASSLRTAREPQHF. The CDR3 DNA reads as TGTGCCAGCAGCTTGCGAACAGCGCGGGAGCCCCAGCATTTT.

V gene TRBV7-3 combines with J gene TRBJ2-5; TRBD1 agrees at 9 bases. CDR3 size: 15 residues. Per germline, CDR1 SGHTA and CDR2 FQGTGA. The J segment lost 5 bases and the V segment lost 0 bases, leaving 4 bases of the junction unmatched. The chain's CDR3 is CASSLTYRGQETQYF. In DNA form, the CDR3 reads TGTGCCAGCAGCTTAACGTACAGGGGGCAGGAGACCCAGTACTTC.

The V call is TRBV28, the J call TRBJ1-1, with 7 bases fitting TRBD1. Trimming took 4 bases from V and 6 from J; bases not matched to a gene: 5. The CDR3 has 13 amino acids. Germline V gives CDR1 MDHEN, CDR2 SYDVKM. The CDR3 is CASSSDRDPEAFF. In nucleotides, the CDR3 is TGTGCCAGCAGTTCCGACAGGGACCCTGAAGCTTTCTTT.

The V gene is TRBV6-5, the J gene TRBJ1-5, with D possibly matching TRBD1 (5 bases). V gave up 6 bases and J gave up 7 bases, with 19 bases separating them. CDR1 and CDR2 from the germline V gene are MNHEY and SVGAGI. This CDR3 spans 15 amino acids. In DNA, the CDR3 is TGTGCCAGCAGACTGGGTGCCAGGGAGGGGCAGCCCCAGCATTTT. Translation gives CASRLGAREGQPQHF.

In its sample, this clone was seen once. The genes are TRBV19 and TRBJ2-7, with TRBD1 identical over 8 bases. The CDR3 is made up of 15 amino acids. Per germline, CDR1 LNHDA and CDR2 SQIVND (reference sequence). V shed 4 bases and J 5 bases; nucleotides not matched to a gene: 10. The CDR3 nucleotides read TGTGCCAGTAGTACCCCTCGACAGGGGAGAAACGAGCAGTACTTC. Its protein is CASSTPRQGRNEQYF.

The chain uses TRBV7-9 and TRBJ2-7; maybe TRBD2 (5 bases). The germline V gene has CDR1 SEHNR and CDR2 FQNEAQ (reference sequence). V was shortened by 5 bases and J by 9 bases, with 26 bases between the two germline ends. The length of the CDR3 is 16 residues. The CDR3, as DNA: TGTGCCAGCAGCACGCGCGGCAGACTAAACTACGAGTCGCAGTACTTC. It encodes CASSTRGRLNYESQYF.

The CDR3 bases are TGTGCCAGCAGCCAAGACAGGGCCTACGTCGATGAGCAGTTCTTC. It specifies CASSQDRAYVDEQFF. J is TRBJ2-1 and V is TRBV4-2; tentative D call: TRBD1 (5 bases). The V end was cut by 0 bases, the J end by 8 bases, with 14 bases between. CDR1 is LGHNA and CDR2 is YNFKEQ in the germline V gene. This CDR3 has 15 amino acids.

In this sample, this clone turned up a few times. The rearrangement uses TRBV6-6 and TRBJ2-3; 8 bases fit TRBD1. Germline trimming cut 2 bases from V and 0 bases from J; bases unmatched to any gene: 4. The CDR3 consists of 16 residues. Germline loops: CDR1 MNHNY, CDR2 SVGAGI (reference sequence). For the CDR3, the DNA is TGTGCCAGCAGTTACACTGGACAGGGAAGCACAGATACGCAGTATTTT. It encodes CASSYTGQGSTDTQYF.

This clone has more than one count but fewer than ten. The CDR3 sequence: CASSSSGTWQYF. The DNA of the CDR3 is TGTGCCAGCAGCTCCTCAGGTACTTGGCAGTACTTC. This chain joins TRBV5-5 and TRBJ2-7; D not certain. Trimming removed 3 bases from V and 9 bases from J, with 13 bases in between. Germline CDR1 and CDR2: SGHKS and YYEKEE (reference sequence). The CDR3 totals 12 residues.

This clone was counted between two and nine times. The chain carries TRBV4-1 and TRBJ2-1; 9 bases are shared with TRBD1. Germline V gene sequence: CDR1 MGHRA, CDR2 YSYEKL. With V trimmed by 1 base and J by 8 bases, 6 bases remained unmatched. This CDR3 region has 15 residues. The CDR3 protein is CASSQADRGTDEQFF. The CDR3 DNA reads as TGCGCCAGCAGCCAAGCGGACAGGGGAACCGATGAGCAGTTCTTC.

J is TRBJ1-2 and V is TRBV14; D perhaps matches TRBD1 (5 bases). Looked up from germline, CDR1 is SGHDN and CDR2 is FVKESK. With 0 bases removed from V and 2 bases from J, the gap between germline ends came to 13 bases. CDR3 length: 16 residues. The CDR3 DNA reads TGTGCCAGCAGCCAAGATCTGGGCAGGGTCAACTATGGCTACACCTTC. Residues: CASSQDLGRVNYGYTF.

Only one count was recorded for this clone. The V call is TRBV15, the J call TRBJ2-1; 13 bases map to TRBD2. The J segment lost 10 bases and the V segment lost 3 bases, leaving 12 bases of the junction unmatched. Germline V gives CDR1 LNHNV, CDR2 YYDKDF (reference sequence). This CDR3 has 17 amino acids. CDR3 sequence (DNA): TGTGCCACCAGCAGGCCCCCCGGACTAGCGGGAGCTGGCGAGCAGTTCTTC. Its protein product is CATSRPPGLAGAGEQFF.

Remarks on this clone: One end of the junction is discordant with germline, which a read error may explain. The J gene is TRBJ2-3, the V gene TRBV2; D gene uncertain. CDR1 is SNHLY, CDR2 FYNNEI, per germline. There are 13 residues in the CDR3. CDR3 nucleotides: TGTGCCAGCAGCGAAGGGCCCCCTGATACGCAGTATTTT. This codes for CASSEGPPDTQYF. Full variable domain (outside the CDR3, taken from reference TRBV2 and TRBJ2-3): EPEVTQTPSHQVTQMGQEVILRCVPISNHLYFYWYRQILGQKVEFLVSFYNNEISEKSEIFDDQFSVERPDGSNFTLKIRSTKLEDSAMYFCASSEGPPDTQYFGPGTRLTVL.